Following are 17 T cell receptor beta chains from one sample sequenced in a study of tumor-infiltrating lymphocytes in primary liver carcinoma. From around 20-30 mg of unsorted bulk tissue, DNA and RNA were co-extracted together. The researchers produced TCR beta cDNA from approximately 550 ng total RNA with a constant-region primer. Construction of TCR beta libraries relied on three successive nested multiplex PCR rounds employing slightly modified ARM-PCR. It was with TRBV1-TRBV30 forward primers and a C-beta reverse primer that the first two PCR rounds were run, at approximately 10 cycles each. TCRdb re-derived calls from the multiplex PCR reads in MiXCR, one entry per CDR3 protein. The data hold 95,000 to 100,000 distinct CDR3 sequences, with about two thirds observed a single time. Material: liver tumor tissue from sampling region 2. Subset described: tumor region T2, inferior pole. These receptor sequences come from a woman aged 60-75 years with primary liver carcinoma and hepatitis B virus infection.

Ten or more counts support this clonotype. V and J are TRBV28 and TRBJ2-5, with D unresolved. Germline V gives CDR1 MDHEN, CDR2 SYDVKM. Trimming shortened V by 4 bases and J by 5 bases, and 26 bases separated the two germline ends. CDR3 length equals 18 residues. The CDR3 DNA follows: TGTGCCAGCAGTTCAGGCAAGCGCATCACCTATCGAACGGAGACCCAGTACTTC. Amino acid sequence: CASSSGKRITYRTETQYF.

A remark on this clonotype: The germline gene is not matched at one end of the junction; a read error may be the cause. The V gene is TRBV11-2, the J gene TRBJ1-2, with D perhaps TRBD1 (6 bases). Germline CDR1 and CDR2: SGHAT and FQNNGV. This CDR3 has 16 amino acids. CDR3 sequence: CASRLGTPEGYYGYAF. The CDR3 nucleotides are TGTGCCAGCAGACTCGGGACACCGGAGGGGTACTATGGCTACGCCTTC.

The CDR3 DNA sequence: TGTGCCAGCAGTCTTCGTTCGAACACTTATACGCAGTATTTT. Encoded protein: CASSLRSNTYTQYF. The chain is built from TRBV6-5 and TRBJ2-3, with no clear D. CDR1 MNHEY and CDR2 SVGAGI come from the germline V gene. Trimming removed 5 bases at V and 7 bases at J, with 16 bases between. The CDR3 spans 14 residues.

With regard to this clonotype: Here the CDR3 omits its conserved ending phenylalanine or tryptophan, so a read error is the likely source. The chain joins TRBV6-1 to TRBJ2-7, with D hard to call. CDR1 is MNHNS and CDR2 is SASEGT in the germline V gene. The CDR3 is 14 residues long. The CDR3 bases are TGTGCTAGCAGATTTTACCCCAGCTCCTACGAGCAGTACTTA. Its translation is CASRFYPSSYEQYL.

This clonotype has just a few counts. The chain links TRBV28 to TRBJ2-1, with a possible D match to TRBD2 (5 bases). CDR1 and CDR2 from the germline V gene are MDHEN and SYDVKM. With 5 bases removed from V and 4 bases from J, the gap between germline ends came to 12 bases. The CDR3 runs to 14 residues. CDR3 DNA sequence: TGTGCCAGCAGTGACGGGATGCGGTACAATGAGCAGTTCTTC. Amino acids: CASSDGMRYNEQFF.

As for this clonotype: A clone one base away is much larger, so this may be a read error. This chain links TRBV14 with TRBJ2-2, with 7 bases that match TRBD1. Germline-derived CDR1 and CDR2 are SGHDN and FVKESK. The CDR3 runs to 16 residues. The CDR3 loop reads CSSSQEGTVDTGELFF. Here the CDR3 DNA reads TGTTCCAGCAGCCAAGAAGGGACAGTAGACACCGGGGAGCTGTTTTTT.

With respect to this clonotype: The final CDR3 position lacks the conserved phenylalanine or tryptophan, pointing to a likely read error. The chain joins TRBV12-5 to TRBJ2-1, with D uncertain. The CDR3 is 14 amino acids. V was trimmed by 3 bases and J by 4 bases, leaving 10 bases between them. CDR1 LGHNT and CDR2 FRNRAP come from the germline V gene. CDR3 sequence reads: CASGFEVAYNEQFP. CDR3 in DNA: TGTGCTAGTGGTTTCGAGGTAGCTTACAATGAGCAGTTCCCC.

To note about this clonotype: The junction and the germline gene differ at one end; a read error may be behind it. This chain connects TRBV7-9 to TRBJ2-1, with 14 bases identical to TRBD2. The CDR3 covers 17 residues. CDR1 SEHNR and CDR2 FQNEAQ come from the germline V gene (reference sequence). The CDR3 protein is CASSQRLAGGVNDEQLF. For the CDR3, the DNA is TGTGCCAGCAGCCAGAGACTAGCGGGAGGGGTGAACGATGAGCAGCTCTTC.

By sample fraction, this clonotype is medium-sized (0.01 to 0.1%). The V and J genes are TRBV28 and TRBJ1-5, with 7 bases that match TRBD1. CDR1 is MDHEN, CDR2 SYDVKM, per germline. The CDR3 length is 15 residues. The J segment lost 0 bases and the V segment lost 6 bases, leaving 5 bases of the junction unmatched. The CDR3 loop reads CASRFSGGSNQPQHF. CDR3 in DNA: TGTGCCAGCAGGTTTTCAGGGGGTAGCAATCAGCCCCAGCATTTT.

This clonotype was observed once. Here the CDR3 omits its conserved ending phenylalanine or tryptophan, so a read error is the likely source. The CDR3 nucleotides are TGCAGCGTTCGCCCACGACGCACCTACAATGAGCAGTTCTTA. Its protein is CSVRPRRTYNEQFL. This chain connects TRBV29-1 to TRBJ2-1, with D hard to call. The germline V gene encodes CDR1 SQVTM and CDR2 ANQGSEA. The CDR3 has 14 amino acids. V shed 5 bases and J shed 2 bases, with 13 bases lying between them.

In the case of this clonotype: The junction does not match germline at one end; this may be a read error. The CDR3 coding sequence is TGTGCCTGCAGACCGAGGGGGGGTAGTGAAAAACTGTTTTTT. Protein sequence: CACRPRGGSEKLFF. The chain uses TRBV28 and TRBJ1-4, with D possibly being TRBD1 (6 bases). Per germline, CDR1 MDHEN and CDR2 SYDVKM. This CDR3 has 14 residues.

The chain links TRBV6-5 to TRBJ2-1, with 8 bases matching TRBD2. Germline V gene sequence: CDR1 MNHEY, CDR2 SVGAGI. Germline trimming cut 2 bases from V and 7 bases from J; bases unmatched to any gene: 4. This CDR3 is built from 14 residues. CDR3 sequence reads: CASSYVREVNEQFF. DNA for the CDR3: TGTGCCAGCAGTTACGTGCGGGAGGTGAATGAGCAGTTCTTC.

Concerning this clonotype itself: At one of its ends the junction is not consistent with the germline gene, which may arise from a read error. The chain couples TRBV11-3 to TRBJ2-3; 8 bases are shared with TRBD2. This CDR3 spans 14 amino acids. Germline V gene sequence: CDR1 SGHNT, CDR2 YENEEA. CDR3 DNA sequence: TGTGCCAACAGCTCCAGGACTAGCACCGATACGCAGTATTTT. It codes for CANSSRTSTDTQYF.

For this clonotype: As the CDR3 is not closed by the conserved phenylalanine or tryptophan, this likely results from a read error. CDR3 loop: CTSSSDSVNIGELFL. CDR3 bases: TGTACCAGCAGCTCCGACAGCGTGAACATCGGGGAGCTGTTTCTT. This sequence joins TRBV11-3 and TRBJ2-2; tentatively, D is TRBD1 (5 bases). The CDR3 runs to 15 residues. Germline CDR1 and CDR2: SGHNT and YENEEA.

This clonotype has at least ten counts. This chain uses TRBV10-3 with TRBJ2-7, with TRBD1 identical over 8 bases. J lost 3 bases, V lost 0 bases, and 4 bases had no gene match. CDR3 size: 15 residues. CDR1 and CDR2 from the germline V gene are ENHRY and SYGVKD. In DNA form, the CDR3 reads TGTGCCATCAGTGAGTCGTACAGGGGGTTCTACGAGCAGTACTTC. Protein product: CAISESYRGFYEQYF.

Turning to this clonotype: Here the CDR3 omits its conserved ending phenylalanine or tryptophan, so a read error is the likely source. V is TRBV29-1 and J is TRBJ1-2; D may be TRBD1 (6 bases). Germline CDR1 SQVTM, CDR2 ANQGSEA. This CDR3 has 11 residues. The CDR3 region has the DNA TGCAACGTCTCGGGGGCCTATGGCTACACCTAT. Amino acid sequence: CNVSGAYGYTY.

Concerning this clonotype itself: A much larger clone sits a single nucleotide away, making a read error possible. The chain recombines TRBV29-1 with TRBJ2-1; D possibly corresponds to TRBD2 (6 bases). From germline, CDR1 is SQVTM and CDR2 ANQGSEA. Between the trimmed V and J ends, which lost 7 bases and 5 bases, there was a span of 21 bases. This CDR3 contains 15 residues. The chain's CDR3 is CSAPTRGVADNEQFF. The DNA for the CDR3 is TGCAGCGCCCCCACCCGCGGGGTGGCGGACAATGAGCAGTTCTTC.